This T cell receptor (beta chain) comes out of a study of shared clonotypes between healthy human individuals. Clones were sequenced by immunoSEQ multiplex PCR, and TCRdb holds only the in-frame ones, with some missing. The sample has millions of clones, 90% to 95% seen once. From germline, CDR1 is PRHDT and CDR2 FYEKMQ (reference sequence). The CDR3 is 15 residues long. V gave up 0 bases and J gave up 1 base, with 9 bases separating them. The source of this sequence is a man aged 18-30 years in good health. Specimen: naive CD4+ T cells sorted from blood. The subset: CD45RA+ positively selected. The V call is TRBV13, the J call TRBJ1-1, with D possibly matching TRBD1 (6 bases). CDR3 sequence: CASSLGGTKNTEAFF. The DNA of the CDR3 is TGTGCCAGCAGCTTAGGGGGGACAAAGAACACTGAAGCTTTCTTT.